Below, 29 T cell receptor beta chains from the same sample are listed, as sequenced in a study of shared clonotypes between healthy human individuals. Using immunoSEQ multiplex PCR, the repertoire was profiled, and TCRdb retains in-frame clones only, with some absent. The sample shows over 2 million clones, 85% to 95% of them seen only once. Source material: naive CD4+ T cells sorted from blood. Subset meaning: CD45RA+ positively selected. The receptors here all came from a man younger than 30 in good health.

The chain is built from TRBV4-2 and TRBJ2-7; D unclear. This CDR3 has 15 amino acids. Germline CDR1 LGHNA, CDR2 YNFKEQ. Trimming pared 0 bases from V and 6 bases from J, leaving 15 bases between. The CDR3 loop is CASSQDGWGLGEQYF. In DNA form, the CDR3 reads TGTGCCAGCAGCCAAGATGGTTGGGGATTAGGCGAGCAGTACTTC.

V gene TRBV20-1 combines with J gene TRBJ2-3; 7 bases are shared with TRBD2. The CDR3 is 11 residues long. Per the germline V gene, CDR1 is DFQATT and CDR2 is SNEGSKA (reference sequence). CDR3 DNA: TGCAGCCTGGGGGGGGGAGATACGCAGTATTTT. This gives the protein CSLGGGDTQYF.

V is TRBV5-4 and J is TRBJ1-2; the D is unclear. Trimming left V 0 bases short and J 4 bases short, with 10 bases between. The CDR3 consists of 14 residues. Germline V gene lookup returns CDR1 SGHNT and CDR2 YYREEE (reference sequence). CDR3 in amino acids: CASSLAGEPYGYTF. Here the CDR3 DNA reads TGTGCCAGCAGCTTGGCCGGGGAACCCTATGGCTACACCTTC.

The chain links TRBV5-4 to TRBJ2-3; D gene uncertain. V lost 4 bases and J 10 bases, leaving 16 bases between the germline ends. This CDR3 has 13 residues. Germline V lookup: CDR1 SGHNT, CDR2 YYREEE (reference sequence). CDR3 nucleotides: TGTGCCAGCAGCGCCGAGACCTACCAAGCGCAGTATTTT. It yields the protein CASSAETYQAQYF. Variable domain in full (rest from reference TRBV5-4 and TRBJ2-3): ETGVTQSPTHLIKTRGQQVTLRCSSQSGHNTVSWYQQALGQGPQFIFQYYREEENGRGNFPPRFSGLQFPNYSSELNVNALELDDSALYLCASSAETYQAQYFGPGTRLTVL.

V gene TRBV7-9 combines with J gene TRBJ1-2; a weak D match, TRBD1 (5 bases). Germline assignment: CDR1 SEHNR and CDR2 FQNEAQ (reference sequence). The V gene lost 6 bases and the J gene lost 4 bases, with 18 bases spanning the gap. This CDR3 has 15 amino acids. The CDR3 loop is CASRAGTGGVYGYTF. CDR3 sequence (DNA): TGTGCCAGCAGGGCCGGGACGGGCGGGGTCTATGGCTACACCTTC. The variable domain in full, with the rest retrieved from reference TRBV7-9 and TRBJ1-2, is DTGVSQNPRHKITKRGQNVTFRCDPISEHNRLYWYRQTLGQGPEFLTYFQNEAQLEKSRLLSDRFSAERPKGSFSTLEIQRTEQGDSAMYLCASRAGTGGVYGYTFGSGTRLTVV.

The rearrangement joins TRBV10-2 to TRBJ2-7; 7 bases match TRBD2. The CDR3 is 15 residues long. V shed 0 bases, J shed 9 bases, and the junction held 11 bases outside the gene matches. The germline gives CDR1 WSHSY, CDR2 SAAADI. The CDR3 sequence: CASSESGSPAGVQYF. CDR3 bases: TGCGCCAGCAGTGAGTCGGGCAGTCCCGCGGGGGTGCAGTACTTC.

V is TRBV15 and J is TRBJ2-1; D not certain. V was trimmed by 6 bases and J by 8 bases, leaving 11 bases between them. Germline CDR1 reads LNHNV; CDR2 reads YYDKDF (reference sequence). The CDR3 extends over 12 amino acids. The CDR3 DNA reads TGTGCCACCAGGAAACCTGGCGATGAGCAGTTCTTC. Amino acid sequence: CATRKPGDEQFF.

The chain employs TRBV5-1 and TRBJ1-3; D is unresolved. Germline V gene sequence: CDR1 SGHRS, CDR2 YFSETQ. This CDR3 is built from 14 residues. V was shortened by 0 bases and J by 5 bases, with 9 bases between the two germline ends. The CDR3 DNA sequence: TGCGCCAGCAGCTTGGGAGAAGGTAGAAACACCATATATTTT. It encodes CASSLGEGRNTIYF. The full variable domain, rest sourced from reference TRBV5-1 and TRBJ1-3, is KAGVTQTPRYLIKTRGQQVTLSCSPISGHRSVSWYQQTPGQGLQFLFEYFSETQRNKGNFPGRFSGRQFSNSRSEMNVSTLELGDSALYLCASSLGEGRNTIYFGEGSWLTVV.

This clone came up once. This chain uses TRBV9 with TRBJ2-3; D is unclear. There are 13 residues in the CDR3. V was shortened by 1 base and J by 0 bases, with 3 bases between the two germline ends. CDR1 is SGDLS, CDR2 YYNGEE, per germline. CDR3 DNA sequence: TGTGCCAGCAGCGTACACAGCACAGATACGCAGTATTTT. Translation: CASSVHSTDTQYF.

This chain uses TRBV6-1 with TRBJ1-1; D not certain. Trimming shortened V by 7 bases and J by 0 bases, and 12 bases separated the two germline ends. The CDR3 runs 14 residues. Germline lookup yields CDR1 MNHNS and CDR2 SASEGT. Here the CDR3 DNA reads TGTGCCAGCAAAAGGGTGGGGATGAACACTGAAGCTTTCTTT. Protein product: CASKRVGMNTEAFF.

The chain carries TRBV6-6 and TRBJ1-5; no reliable D call. The CDR3 totals 16 residues. Looked up from germline, CDR1 is MNHNY and CDR2 is SVGAGI (reference sequence). Trimming removed 2 bases from V and 1 base from J, with 12 bases in between. The CDR3 sequence: CASSYLRGGSNQPQHF. CDR3 DNA: TGTGCCAGCAGTTACCTTCGCGGAGGCAGCAATCAGCCCCAGCATTTT.

In the case of this clone: This likely comes from a read error, as the CDR3 has no conserved phenylalanine or tryptophan at its end. Because the CDR3's place on the DNA is in doubt, the DNA is left out and the CDR3 is given as listed by TCRdb. This rearrangement joins TRBV20-1 to TRBJ1-2; TRBD1, the table's D call, lacks a check against the DNA. Germline CDR1 DFQATT, CDR2 SNEGSKA (reference sequence). The CDR3 is 11 residues long, counting both termini. The CDR3 is CSAADRKGIVH.

This clone has just one count. The chain has TRBV27 and TRBJ2-3; no clear D gene. V was shortened by 2 bases and J by 1 base, with 10 bases between the two germline ends. CDR3 size: 15 residues. Germline values: CDR1 MNHEY, CDR2 SMNVEV (reference sequence). The CDR3 DNA reads as TGTGCCAGCAGTTTAAGGCGGTTTGGCACAGATACGCAGTATTTT. Protein sequence: CASSLRRFGTDTQYF.

Here the CDR3 DNA reads TGTGCCAGCAGCTACCTTGGGGGAAGCGAGCAGTACTTC. Its translation is CASSYLGGSEQYF. V usage is TRBV11-2 and J usage is TRBJ2-7; D could derive from TRBD1 or TRBD2 (5 bases each). The CDR3 has 13 amino acids. Trimming removed 4 bases from V and 6 bases from J, with 13 bases in between. Germline CDR1 reads SGHAT; CDR2 reads FQNNGV.

For this clone: The same CDR3 also results from other DNA sequences found in this sample. The chain employs TRBV6-5 and TRBJ1-1, with D unclear. The V end lost 0 bases, the J end lost 0 bases, and 8 bases lay between the germline ends. The CDR3 consists of 15 residues. Per germline, CDR1 MNHEY and CDR2 SVGAGI. CDR3 loop: CASSYSRLMNTEAFF. In DNA form, the CDR3 reads TGTGCCAGCAGTTACTCGCGACTCATGAACACTGAAGCTTTCTTT.

This chain links TRBV11-2 with TRBJ2-7; D ambiguous. From germline, CDR1 is SGHAT and CDR2 FQNNGV. Between the trimmed V and J ends, which lost 5 bases and 7 bases, there was a span of 12 bases. This CDR3 is built from 12 residues. This chain's CDR3 is CASSGAGREQYF. CDR3 sequence (DNA): TGTGCCAGCAGCGGAGCCGGCAGGGAGCAGTACTTC.

The V and J genes are TRBV7-9 and TRBJ2-7; possibly TRBD2 for D (5 bases). Germline CDR1 is SEHNR and CDR2 is FQNEAQ (reference sequence). This CDR3 is built from 14 residues. Trimming took 1 base from V and 2 from J, leaving 9 bases between them. CDR3 amino acids: CASSLDGLTYEQYF. Written as DNA, the CDR3 is TGTGCCAGCAGCTTAGACGGACTTACCTACGAGCAGTACTTC.

The chain is built from TRBV2 and TRBJ2-5, with 10 bases lining up with TRBD2. Germline V gene lookup returns CDR1 SNHLY and CDR2 FYNNEI. The CDR3 contains 15 residues. Losses at the gene ends were 1 base for V and 7 bases for J; bases not matched to a gene: 6. The chain's CDR3 is CASSEVASGGATQYF. For the CDR3, the DNA is TGTGCCAGCAGTGAAGTGGCTAGCGGGGGTGCGACCCAGTACTTC.

The V call is TRBV29-1, the J call TRBJ2-3, with D tentatively TRBD1 (6 bases). The V end lost 7 bases, the J end lost 1 base, and 9 bases lay between the germline ends. This CDR3 has 12 amino acids. Germline CDR1 is SQVTM and CDR2 is ANQGSEA. The CDR3 DNA sequence: TGCAGCGGTCGACAGGGCACAGATACGCAGTATTTT. This codes for CSGRQGTDTQYF.

The chain couples TRBV5-4 to TRBJ2-2; D uncertain. In germline, CDR1 is SGHNT, CDR2 YYREEE (reference sequence). The CDR3 is 15 residues long. Trimming left V 4 bases short and J 7 bases short, with 17 bases between. The CDR3 DNA follows: TGTGCCAGCAGCCTACGAATTGTGGCTAACGGGGAGCTGTTTTTT. It specifies CASSLRIVANGELFF.

In this sample, this clone turned up a few times. V and J are TRBV4-1 and TRBJ1-5; D is unclear. V was pared by 1 base and J by 3 bases, with 7 bases between. CDR3 size: 14 residues. In germline, CDR1 is MGHRA, CDR2 YSYEKL. As DNA, the CDR3 is TGCGCCAGCAGCCAAGTCGCTCTCAATCAGCCCCAGCATTTT. This gives the protein CASSQVALNQPQHF.

V and J are TRBV12-5 and TRBJ2-7, with 12 bases that match TRBD2. The germline V gene encodes CDR1 LGHNT and CDR2 FRNRAP. The V segment lost 5 bases and the J segment 1 base; nucleotides outside the gene matches: 12. The CDR3 runs 18 residues. The CDR3 here is CASGKLAGGVTLSYEQYF. CDR3 DNA: TGTGCTAGTGGTAAACTAGCGGGAGGAGTAACCCTATCCTACGAGCAGTACTTC.

The rearrangement uses TRBV30 and TRBJ2-7; perhaps TRBD2 as D (6 bases). The V end was cut by 2 bases, the J end by 1 base, with 9 bases between. This CDR3 is 13 amino acids long. Germline CDR1 GTSNPN, CDR2 SVGIG (reference sequence). CDR3 in amino acids: CAWSRGLSYEQYF. The CDR3 nucleotides read TGTGCCTGGAGTCGGGGACTTTCCTACGAGCAGTACTTC.

The chain joins TRBV7-9 to TRBJ1-2, with a weak D call TRBD1 (6 bases). The CDR3 is made up of 13 amino acids. The germline V and J ends were trimmed by 2 bases and 4 bases, with 8 bases remaining between them. Germline lookup yields CDR1 SEHNR and CDR2 FQNEAQ (reference sequence). CDR3 amino acids: CASSLLQGYGYTF. In nucleotides, the CDR3 is TGTGCCAGCAGCTTACTACAGGGCTATGGCTACACCTTC.

The CDR3 DNA is TGTGCCAGCAGCGTAGCAGGAGCGGGCCTAGAGCACAATGAGCAGTTCTTC. It encodes CASSVAGAGLEHNEQFF. The chain couples TRBV9 to TRBJ2-1, with D possibly TRBD2 on 6 matching bases. The V end lost 0 bases, the J end lost 5 bases, and 18 bases lay between the germline ends. The germline CDR1 and CDR2 sequences are SGDLS and YYNGEE. The CDR3 totals 17 residues.

The J gene is TRBJ1-1, the V gene TRBV9; D ambiguous. V lost 2 bases and J 5 bases, leaving 13 bases between the germline ends. The CDR3 loop spans 14 amino acids. The V gene's germline CDR1 is SGDLS and CDR2 YYNGEE. The DNA for the CDR3 is TGTGCCAGCAGCGTTGACACCCTGCGTACTGAAGCTTTCTTT. Its translation: CASSVDTLRTEAFF.

The genes are TRBV7-9 and TRBJ1-5, with 10 bases identical to TRBD1. CDR1 and CDR2 (germline): SEHNR, FQNEAQ (reference sequence). With 1 base clipped from V and 6 bases from J, the junction kept 6 bases outside the gene matches. This CDR3 contains 16 residues. CDR3 sequence (DNA): TGTGCCAGCAGCTTAGGGGACAGGGGCGGAGGTCAGCCCCAGCATTTT. Its translation is CASSLGDRGGGQPQHF. Filled out from reference TRBV7-9 and TRBJ1-5, the complete variable domain reads DTGVSQNPRHKITKRGQNVTFRCDPISEHNRLYWYRQTLGQGPEFLTYFQNEAQLEKSRLLSDRFSAERPKGSFSTLEIQRTEQGDSAMYLCASSLGDRGGGQPQHFGDGTRLSIL.

This rearrangement joins TRBV5-1 to TRBJ2-5; TRBD2 aligns across 10 bases. The V gene's germline CDR1 is SGHRS and CDR2 YFSETQ. The CDR3 is made up of 16 amino acids. The ends lost 4 bases at V and 2 bases at J; junction bases unmatched: 8. CDR3 nucleotides: TGCGCCAGCAGCAAAGACCCAGCGGGGGGGCAAGAGACCCAGTACTTC. It specifies CASSKDPAGGQETQYF.

The rearrangement joins TRBV7-8 to TRBJ2-7; TRBD2 aligns across 8 bases. Germline V gene lookup returns CDR1 SGHVS and CDR2 FQNEAQ. V trimming: 5 bases; J trimming: 1 base; junction bases outside the gene matches: 4. This CDR3 contains 14 residues. The CDR3 DNA is TGTGCCAGCAGCGGTACTAGCGGATCCTACGAGCAGTACTTC. Encoded protein: CASSGTSGSYEQYF.